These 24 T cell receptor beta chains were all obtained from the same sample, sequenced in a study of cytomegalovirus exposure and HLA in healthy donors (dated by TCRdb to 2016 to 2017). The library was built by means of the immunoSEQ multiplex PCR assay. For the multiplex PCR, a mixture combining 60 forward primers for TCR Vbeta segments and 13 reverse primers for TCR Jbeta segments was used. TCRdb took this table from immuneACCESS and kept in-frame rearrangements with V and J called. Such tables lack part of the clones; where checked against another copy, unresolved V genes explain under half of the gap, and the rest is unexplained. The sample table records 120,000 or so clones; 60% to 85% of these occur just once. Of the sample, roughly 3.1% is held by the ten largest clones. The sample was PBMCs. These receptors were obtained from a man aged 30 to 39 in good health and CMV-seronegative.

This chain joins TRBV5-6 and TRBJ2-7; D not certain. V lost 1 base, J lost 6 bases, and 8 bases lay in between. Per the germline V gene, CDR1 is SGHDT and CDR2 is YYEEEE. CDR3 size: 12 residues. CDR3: CASSLRVGEQYF. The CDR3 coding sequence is TGTGCCAGCAGCTTGCGGGTTGGCGAGCAGTACTTC.

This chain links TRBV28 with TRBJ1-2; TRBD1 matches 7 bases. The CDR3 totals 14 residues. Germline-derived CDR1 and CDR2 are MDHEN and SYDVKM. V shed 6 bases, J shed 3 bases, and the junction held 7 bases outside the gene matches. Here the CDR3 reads CASRVTGIDYGYTF. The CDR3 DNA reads TGTGCCAGCAGGGTGACAGGGATTGACTATGGCTACACCTTC.

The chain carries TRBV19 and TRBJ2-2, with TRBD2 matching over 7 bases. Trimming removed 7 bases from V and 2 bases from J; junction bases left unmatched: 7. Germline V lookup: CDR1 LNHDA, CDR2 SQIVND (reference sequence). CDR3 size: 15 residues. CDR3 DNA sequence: TGTGCCAGTATGTGGGAGGGTGGCAACACCGGGGAGCTGTTTTTT. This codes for CASMWEGGNTGELFF.

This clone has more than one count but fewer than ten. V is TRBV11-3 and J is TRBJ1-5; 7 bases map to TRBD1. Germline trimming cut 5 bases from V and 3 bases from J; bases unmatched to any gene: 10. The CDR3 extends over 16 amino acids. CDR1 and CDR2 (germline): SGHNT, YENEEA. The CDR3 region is CASSPRQGWDNQPQHF. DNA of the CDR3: TGTGCCAGCAGCCCCCGACAGGGATGGGACAATCAGCCCCAGCATTTT. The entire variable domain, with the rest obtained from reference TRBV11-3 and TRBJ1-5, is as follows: EAGVVQSPRYKIIEKKQPVAFWCNPISGHNTLYWYLQNLGQGPELLIRYENEEAVDDSQLPKDRFSAERLKGVDSTLKIQPAELGDSAVYLCASSPRQGWDNQPQHFGDGTRLSIL.

CDR3 bases: TGTGCCTGGAGTGTATCGGGTTCTAGTTCACCCCTCCACTTT. Translation: CAWSVSGSSSPLHF. The rearrangement links TRBV30 to TRBJ1-6; D is ambiguous. Trimming cost V 0 bases and J 9 bases, with 12 bases left between them. CDR3 length equals 14 residues. CDR1 is GTSNPN and CDR2 is SVGIG in the germline V gene (reference sequence).

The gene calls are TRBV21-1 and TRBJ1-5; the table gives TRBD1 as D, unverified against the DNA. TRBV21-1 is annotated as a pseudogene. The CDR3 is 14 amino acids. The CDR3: CASIRQGGNQPQHF. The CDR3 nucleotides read TGTGCCAGCATCAGACAGGGAGGCAATCAGCCCCAGCATTTT.

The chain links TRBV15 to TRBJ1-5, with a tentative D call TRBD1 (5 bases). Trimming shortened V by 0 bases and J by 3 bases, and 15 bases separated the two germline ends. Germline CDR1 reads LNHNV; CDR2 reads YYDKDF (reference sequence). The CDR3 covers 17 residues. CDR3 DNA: TGTGCCACCAGCAGAGATGCGGGGGGGGTATCCAATCAGCCCCAGCATTTT. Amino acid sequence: CATSRDAGGVSNQPQHF.

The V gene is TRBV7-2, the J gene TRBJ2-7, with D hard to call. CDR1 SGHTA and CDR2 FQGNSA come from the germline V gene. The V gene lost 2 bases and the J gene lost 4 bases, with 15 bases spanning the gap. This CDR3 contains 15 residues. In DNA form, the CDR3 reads TGTGCCAGCAGCTTAACCCCCGGCCAGACTTACGAGCAGTACTTC. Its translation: CASSLTPGQTYEQYF. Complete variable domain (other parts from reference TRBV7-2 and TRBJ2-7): GAGVSQSPSNKVTEKGKDVELRCDPISGHTALYWYRQSLGQGLEFLIYFQGNSAPDKSGLPSDRFSAERTGGSVSTLTIQRTQQEDSAVYLCASSLTPGQTYEQYFGPGTRLTVT.

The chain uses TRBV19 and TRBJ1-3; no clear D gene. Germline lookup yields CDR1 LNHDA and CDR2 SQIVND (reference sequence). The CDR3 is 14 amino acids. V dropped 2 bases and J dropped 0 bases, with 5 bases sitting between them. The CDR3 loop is CASSIQHSGNTIYF. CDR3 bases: TGTGCCAGTAGTATACAACACTCTGGAAACACCATATATTTT.

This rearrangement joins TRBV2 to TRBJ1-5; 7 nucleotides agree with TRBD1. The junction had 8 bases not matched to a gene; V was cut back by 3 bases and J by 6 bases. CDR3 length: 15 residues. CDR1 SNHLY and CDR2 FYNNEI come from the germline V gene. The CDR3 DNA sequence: TGTGCCAGCAGTGATGGCCAGGGGGTTGCTCAGCCCCAGCATTTT. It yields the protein CASSDGQGVAQPQHF.

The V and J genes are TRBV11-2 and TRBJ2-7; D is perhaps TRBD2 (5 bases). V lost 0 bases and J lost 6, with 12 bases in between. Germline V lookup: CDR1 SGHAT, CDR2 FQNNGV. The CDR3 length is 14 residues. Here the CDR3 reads CASSLDLSSGEQYF. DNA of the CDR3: TGTGCCAGCAGCTTAGATCTTTCAAGCGGCGAGCAGTACTTC.

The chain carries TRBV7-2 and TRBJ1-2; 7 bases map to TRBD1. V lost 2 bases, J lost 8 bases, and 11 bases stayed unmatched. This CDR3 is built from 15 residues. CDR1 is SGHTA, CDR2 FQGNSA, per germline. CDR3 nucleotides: TGTGCCAGCAGCTTAAGGGACAGCCCACGGGAAGGCTACACCTTC. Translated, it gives CASSLRDSPREGYTF.

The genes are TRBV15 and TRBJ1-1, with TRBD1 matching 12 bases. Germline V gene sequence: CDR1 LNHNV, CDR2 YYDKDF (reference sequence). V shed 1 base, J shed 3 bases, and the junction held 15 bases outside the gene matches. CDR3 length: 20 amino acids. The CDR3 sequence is CATSRATAGTGGSRYTEAFF. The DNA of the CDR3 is TGTGCCACCAGCAGAGCTACAGCCGGGACAGGGGGCTCGCGGTACACTGAAGCTTTCTTT. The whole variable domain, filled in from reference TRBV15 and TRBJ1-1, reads DAMVIQNPRYQVTQFGKPVTLSCSQTLNHNVMYWYQQKSSQAPKLLFHYYDKDFNNEADTPDNFQSRRPNTSFCFLDIRSPGLGDTAMYLCATSRATAGTGGSRYTEAFFGQGTRLTVV.

For the CDR3, the DNA is TGTGCCAGCAGTACCCGACAGGGCGGCATCACAGATACGCAGTATTTT. It encodes CASSTRQGGITDTQYF. The rearrangement joins TRBV27 to TRBJ2-3; 7 bases match TRBD1. V gave up 5 bases and J gave up 2 bases; unmatched junction bases: 10. The germline V gene has CDR1 MNHEY and CDR2 SMNVEV (reference sequence). The CDR3 consists of 16 residues.

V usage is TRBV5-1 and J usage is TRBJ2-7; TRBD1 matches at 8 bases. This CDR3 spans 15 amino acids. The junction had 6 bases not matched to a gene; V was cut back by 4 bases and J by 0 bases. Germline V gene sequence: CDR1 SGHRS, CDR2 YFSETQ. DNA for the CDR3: TGCGCCAGCAGCACAGGACAGGGTAGCTCCTACGAGCAGTACTTC. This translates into CASSTGQGSSYEQYF.

The CDR3 region has the DNA TGTGCCAGCAGCTTAGATTGGGGACAGGCCCCGAATGAAAAACTGTTTTTT. Protein sequence: CASSLDWGQAPNEKLFF. This chain connects TRBV11-2 to TRBJ1-4; 8 bases line up with TRBD1. Unmatched junction bases numbered 8, after V lost 0 bases and J lost 5 bases. CDR1 and CDR2 from the germline V gene are SGHAT and FQNNGV. CDR3 length: 17 residues.

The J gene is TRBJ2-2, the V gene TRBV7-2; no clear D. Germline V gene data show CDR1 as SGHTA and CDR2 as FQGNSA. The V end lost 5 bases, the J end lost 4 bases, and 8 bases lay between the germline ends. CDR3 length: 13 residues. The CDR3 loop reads CASSPIFTGELFF. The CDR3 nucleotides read TGTGCCAGCAGCCCTATTTTCACCGGGGAGCTGTTTTTT.

CDR3 amino acids: CASSLRGQGIDEQYF. DNA for the CDR3: TGCGCCAGCAGCTTGCGAGGACAGGGGATCGACGAGCAGTACTTC. This rearrangement joins TRBV5-1 to TRBJ2-7; TRBD1 matches 9 bases. The trim removed 1 base at V and 5 bases at J, leaving 7 bases unmatched. Germline values: CDR1 SGHRS, CDR2 YFSETQ. This CDR3 has 15 amino acids.

CDR3 nucleotides: TGTGCCAGCAGCCAAGAAGTCAGGGTGGACACCGGGGAGCTGTTTTTT. This sequence encodes CASSQEVRVDTGELFF. The V gene is TRBV4-2, the J gene TRBJ2-2, with a possible D match to TRBD1 (5 bases). Germline loops: CDR1 LGHNA, CDR2 YNFKEQ. Trimming removed 0 bases from V and 3 bases from J, with 11 bases in between. The length of the CDR3 is 16 residues.

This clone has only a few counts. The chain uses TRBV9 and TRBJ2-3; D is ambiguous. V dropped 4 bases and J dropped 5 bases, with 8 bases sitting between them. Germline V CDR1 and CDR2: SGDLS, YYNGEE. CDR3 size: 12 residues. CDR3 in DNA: TGTGCCAGCAGCTCCCCGGGAGATACGCAGTATTTT. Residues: CASSSPGDTQYF. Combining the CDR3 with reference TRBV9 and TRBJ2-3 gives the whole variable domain DSGVTQTPKHLITATGQRVTLRCSPRSGDLSVYWYQQSLDQGLQFLIQYYNGEERAKGNILERFSAQQFPDLHSELNLSSLELGDSALYFCASSSPGDTQYFGPGTRLTVL.

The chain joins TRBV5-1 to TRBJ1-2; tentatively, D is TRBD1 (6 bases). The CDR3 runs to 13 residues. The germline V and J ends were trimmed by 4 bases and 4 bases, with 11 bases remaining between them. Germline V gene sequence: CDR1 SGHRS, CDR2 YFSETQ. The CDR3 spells CASSTGQTYGYTF. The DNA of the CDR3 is TGCGCCAGCAGCACAGGACAGACCTATGGCTACACCTTC.

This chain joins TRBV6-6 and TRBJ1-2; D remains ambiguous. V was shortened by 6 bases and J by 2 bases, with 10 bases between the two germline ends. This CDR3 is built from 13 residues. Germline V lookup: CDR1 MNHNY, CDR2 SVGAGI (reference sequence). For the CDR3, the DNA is TGTGCCAGCAGCCCTGGCACAAACTATGGCTACACCTTC. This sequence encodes CASSPGTNYGYTF.

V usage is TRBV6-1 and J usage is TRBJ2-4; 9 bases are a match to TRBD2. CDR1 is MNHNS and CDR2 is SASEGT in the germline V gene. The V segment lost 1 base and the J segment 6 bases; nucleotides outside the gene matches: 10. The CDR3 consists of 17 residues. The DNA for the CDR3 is TGTGCCAGCAGTGAAGAGTTAGGCGGGGGGGCCTCAAACATTCAGTACTTC. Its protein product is CASSEELGGGASNIQYF.

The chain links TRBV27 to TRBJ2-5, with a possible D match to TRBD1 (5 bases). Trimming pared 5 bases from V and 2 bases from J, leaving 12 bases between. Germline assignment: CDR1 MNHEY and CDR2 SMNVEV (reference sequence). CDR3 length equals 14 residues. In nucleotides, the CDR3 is TGTGCCAGCAGTCTCATTGGGGCACAAGAGACCCAGTACTTC. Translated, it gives CASSLIGAQETQYF.